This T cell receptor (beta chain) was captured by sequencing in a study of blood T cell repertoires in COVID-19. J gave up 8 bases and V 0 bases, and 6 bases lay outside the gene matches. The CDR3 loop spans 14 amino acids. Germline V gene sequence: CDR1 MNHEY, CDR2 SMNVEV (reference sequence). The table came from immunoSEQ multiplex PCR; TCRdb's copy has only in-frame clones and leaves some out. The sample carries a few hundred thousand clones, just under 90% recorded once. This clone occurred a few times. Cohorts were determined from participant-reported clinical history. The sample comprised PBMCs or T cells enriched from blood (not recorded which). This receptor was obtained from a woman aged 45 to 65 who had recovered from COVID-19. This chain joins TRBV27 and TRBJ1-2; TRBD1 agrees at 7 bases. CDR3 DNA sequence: TGTGCCAGCAGTTTATCGAATACAGGGGAAGGCTACACCTTC. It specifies CASSLSNTGEGYTF.